The 21 T cell receptor beta chains listed next were all sequenced from one sample in a study of cytomegalovirus exposure and HLA in healthy donors. The PCR made use of 60 Vbeta and 13 Jbeta primers. Measured with immunoSEQ multiplex PCR; TCRdb has only the in-frame clones, and not every one. The profile covers 120,000 to 150,000 clones, with roughly 82% appearing a single time and about 3.2% taken by the ten largest. Sequencing input: PBMCs. The receptor source for this set is a man aged 18-30 years in good health and CMV-seropositive.

This clone has a single count. The gene calls are TRBV19 and TRBJ1-5; TRBD1 matches at 7 bases. From germline, CDR1 is LNHDA and CDR2 SQIVND (reference sequence). V lost 5 bases and J lost 7; bases outside the gene matches: 8. This CDR3 is built from 14 residues. The CDR3 DNA sequence: TGTGCCAGTAGTGACAGGGCTTCATGGCAGCCCCAGCATTTT. The encoded protein is CASSDRASWQPQHF.

The chain carries TRBV11-2 and TRBJ2-5; 8 nucleotides align to TRBD1. V trimming: 5 bases; J trimming: 5 bases; junction bases outside the gene matches: 13. Germline values: CDR1 SGHAT, CDR2 FQNNGV. The CDR3 contains 16 residues. CDR3 DNA sequence: TGTGCCAGCAGCCCTCCGGGACAGGCGGGTCGGGAGACCCAGTACTTC. Amino acids: CASSPPGQAGRETQYF. Variable domain in full (rest from reference TRBV11-2 and TRBJ2-5): EAGVAQSPRYKIIEKRQSVAFWCNPISGHATLYWYQQILGQGPKLLIQFQNNGVVDDSQLPKDRFSAERLKGVDSTLKIQPAKLEDSAVYLCASSPPGQAGRETQYFGPGTRLLVL.

A few counts support this clone. The chain couples TRBV7-9 to TRBJ2-5; D remains ambiguous. This CDR3 contains 15 residues. Germline lookup yields CDR1 SEHNR and CDR2 FQNEAQ (reference sequence). Trimming pared 1 base from V and 0 bases from J, leaving 9 bases between. The CDR3 spells CASSLVPQYQETQYF. CDR3 DNA: TGTGCCAGCAGCTTAGTCCCACAGTACCAAGAGACCCAGTACTTC.

The V and J genes are TRBV19 and TRBJ2-1, with TRBD1 matching over 8 bases. The CDR3 consists of 15 residues. The trim removed 5 bases at V and 8 bases at J, leaving 11 bases unmatched. The germline gives CDR1 LNHDA, CDR2 SQIVND (reference sequence). The CDR3 nucleotides read TGTGCCAGTAGTCGCCGCACAGGGGGATTGTATGAGCAGTTCTTC. It specifies CASSRRTGGLYEQFF.

This chain connects TRBV29-1 to TRBJ1-1, with D perhaps TRBD1 (5 bases). The V and J ends lost 2 bases and 2 bases respectively, with 9 bases between them. Per the germline V gene, CDR1 is SQVTM and CDR2 is ANQGSEA. CDR3 size: 13 residues. CDR3 sequence: CSVEKQVNTEAFF. In DNA form, the CDR3 reads TGCAGCGTTGAAAAACAGGTTAACACTGAAGCTTTCTTT.

Only one count was recorded for this clone. This rearrangement joins TRBV30 to TRBJ1-2; 9 nucleotides match TRBD1. The V and J ends lost 3 bases and 8 bases, in that order; junction bases with no gene match: 10. The CDR3 extends over 14 amino acids. Germline loops: CDR1 GTSNPN, CDR2 SVGIG (reference sequence). The CDR3 loop reads CAWSPGQGAEGYTF. As DNA, the CDR3 is TGTGCCTGGAGCCCGGGACAGGGAGCGGAAGGCTACACCTTC.

This chain uses TRBV29-1 with TRBJ2-7, with 10 bases matching TRBD1. CDR3 length: 13 amino acids. The V gene's germline CDR1 is SQVTM and CDR2 ANQGSEA. J was trimmed by 4 bases and V by 7 bases; bases with no gene match: 7. The CDR3, as DNA: TGCAGCGCTGGGACAGGGGCAGCGTACGAGCAGTACTTC. It codes for CSAGTGAAYEQYF.

The chain combines TRBV9 with TRBJ2-7, with 11 bases identical to TRBD2. There are 15 residues in the CDR3. J was trimmed by 3 bases and V by 0 bases; bases with no gene match: 2. CDR1 is SGDLS, CDR2 YYNGEE, per germline. CDR3 residues: CASSVETSGNYEQYF. Here the CDR3 DNA reads TGTGCCAGCAGCGTAGAGACTAGCGGGAACTACGAGCAGTACTTC.

V usage is TRBV4-1 and J usage is TRBJ1-4; D is ambiguous. Germline-derived CDR1 and CDR2 are MGHRA and YSYEKL. Trimming left V 0 bases short and J 6 bases short, with 11 bases between. This CDR3 has 15 residues. The CDR3 DNA sequence: TGCGCCAGCAGCCAAGACCCCCCTCTTCATGAAAAACTGTTTTTT. It yields the protein CASSQDPPLHEKLFF.

The gene calls are TRBV6-1 and TRBJ1-5; tentative D call: TRBD1 (6 bases). Trimming shortened V by 5 bases and J by 4 bases, and 15 bases separated the two germline ends. Per germline, CDR1 MNHNS and CDR2 SASEGT. The CDR3 sequence is 15 residues long. The CDR3 nucleotides read TGTGCCAGCAGTTTAACCGGGACATTTAATCAGCCCCAGCATTTT. It yields the protein CASSLTGTFNQPQHF.

This clone was seen a single time. The chain recombines TRBV7-8 with TRBJ1-1; D might be TRBD1 (6 bases). This CDR3 has 17 residues. CDR1 is SGHVS and CDR2 is FQNEAQ in the germline V gene. Trimming took 4 bases from V and 4 from J, leaving 22 bases between them. The CDR3 spells CASSSGQRPITVTEAFF. CDR3 nucleotide sequence: TGTGCCAGCAGCTCCGGACAGCGACCAATTACTGTCACTGAAGCTTTCTTT.

This sequence joins TRBV6-5 and TRBJ2-5, with TRBD2 identical over 7 bases. The J call may be mistaken, given a closer DNA end match to TRBJ2-7. The CDR3 is made up of 13 amino acids. Germline V gene lookup returns CDR1 MNHEY and CDR2 SVGAGI. The CDR3 region is CASSTGTNYEQYF. The DNA of the CDR3 is TGTGCCAGCAGTACCGGGACTAACTACGAGCAGTACTTC.

This chain uses TRBV6-5 with TRBJ2-7; 7 bases are a match to TRBD1. V lost 5 bases, J lost 5 bases, and 6 bases stayed unmatched. This CDR3 is built from 13 residues. CDR1 is MNHEY, CDR2 SVGAGI, per germline. DNA of the CDR3: TGTGCCAGCAGTAGGGTAGGGGGCCACGAGCAGTACTTC. As protein: CASSRVGGHEQYF.

V and J are TRBV5-4 and TRBJ2-7, with 11 positions matching TRBD2. V lost 3 bases to trimming and J lost 3 bases; unmatched junction nucleotides: 5. The CDR3 has 15 residues. CDR1 and CDR2 (germline): SGHNT, YYREEE (reference sequence). CDR3 residues: CASSSGTSGFYEQYF. The CDR3 coding sequence is TGTGCCAGCAGCTCCGGGACTAGCGGTTTCTACGAGCAGTACTTC.

J is TRBJ2-7 and V is TRBV6-1; TRBD1 matches 7 bases. Per the germline V gene, CDR1 is MNHNS and CDR2 is SASEGT. The trim removed 4 bases at V and 5 bases at J, leaving 11 bases unmatched. This CDR3 region has 15 residues. CDR3: CASSAQTGSGHEQYF. CDR3 nucleotides: TGTGCCAGCAGTGCCCAGACAGGGAGCGGCCACGAGCAGTACTTC.

The V call is TRBV5-6, the J call TRBJ2-1, with 8 bases aligning to TRBD2. Germline assignment: CDR1 SGHDT and CDR2 YYEEEE. The CDR3 sequence is 15 residues long. J was trimmed by 0 bases and V by 2 bases; bases with no gene match: 1. CDR3 sequence (DNA): TGTGCCAGCAGCTTCCTAGCGGGCTCCTACAATGAGCAGTTCTTC. Encoded protein: CASSFLAGSYNEQFF.

The chain recombines TRBV9 with TRBJ1-5; D is uncertain. This CDR3 contains 16 residues. V gave up 0 bases and J gave up 2 bases, with 12 bases separating them. Looked up from germline, CDR1 is SGDLS and CDR2 is YYNGEE. CDR3 region: CASSVGGSIGNQPQHF. The CDR3 region has the DNA TGTGCCAGCAGCGTAGGAGGCAGCATTGGCAATCAGCCCCAGCATTTT.

DNA of the CDR3: TGCGCCAGCAGCTACATGGGAGGAAACACTGAAGCTTTCTTT. It codes for CASSYMGGNTEAFF. The chain joins TRBV5-1 to TRBJ1-1, with no clear D. The CDR3 consists of 14 residues. Germline values: CDR1 SGHRS, CDR2 YFSETQ. Trimming shortened V by 3 bases and J by 2 bases, and 11 bases separated the two germline ends. Looking up the rest from reference TRBV5-1 and TRBJ1-1 gives the full variable domain: KAGVTQTPRYLIKTRGQQVTLSCSPISGHRSVSWYQQTPGQGLQFLFEYFSETQRNKGNFPGRFSGRQFSNSRSEMNVSTLELGDSALYLCASSYMGGNTEAFFGQGTRLTVV.

The V gene is TRBV18, the J gene TRBJ2-1, with 14 bases lining up with TRBD2. V gave up 3 bases and J gave up 7 bases; unmatched junction bases: 8. The CDR3 runs 17 residues. Looked up from germline, CDR1 is KGHSH and CDR2 is LQKENI. This chain's CDR3 is CASSPETRTSGRNEQFF. CDR3 bases: TGTGCCAGCTCACCTGAAACTCGGACTAGCGGGAGGAATGAGCAGTTCTTC.

The chain is built from TRBV14 and TRBJ2-1; D call uncertain. The CDR3 loop spans 16 amino acids. Trimming left V 0 bases short and J 6 bases short, with 15 bases between. Germline values: CDR1 SGHDN, CDR2 FVKESK. CDR3 nucleotide sequence: TGTGCCAGCAGCCAAGAGAGGCCTTATCTGGGCAATGAGCAGTTCTTC. Its protein product is CASSQERPYLGNEQFF.

This chain joins TRBV15 and TRBJ2-1, with 7 bases matching TRBD2. This CDR3 has 16 amino acids. V lost 2 bases, J lost 1 base, and 5 bases stayed unmatched. Germline V gene sequence: CDR1 LNHNV, CDR2 YYDKDF (reference sequence). The CDR3 is CATSRLAEGSYNEQFF. The CDR3 region has the DNA TGTGCCACCAGCAGACTAGCGGAGGGGTCCTACAATGAGCAGTTCTTC.